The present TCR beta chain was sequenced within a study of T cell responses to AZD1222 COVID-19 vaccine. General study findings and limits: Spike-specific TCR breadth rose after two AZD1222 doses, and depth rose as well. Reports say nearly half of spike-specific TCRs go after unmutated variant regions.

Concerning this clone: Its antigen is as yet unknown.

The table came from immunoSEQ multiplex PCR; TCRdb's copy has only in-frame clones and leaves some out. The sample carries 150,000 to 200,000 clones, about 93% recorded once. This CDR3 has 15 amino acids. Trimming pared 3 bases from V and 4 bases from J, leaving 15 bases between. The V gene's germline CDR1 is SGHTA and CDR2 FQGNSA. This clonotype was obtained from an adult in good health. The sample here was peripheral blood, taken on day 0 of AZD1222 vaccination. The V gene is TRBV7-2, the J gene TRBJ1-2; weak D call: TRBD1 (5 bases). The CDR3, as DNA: TGTGCCAGCAGCTTTGCTAACAGGAGGGTCTATGGCTACACCTTC. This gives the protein CASSFANRRVYGYTF.